What follows are 16 T cell receptor beta chains derived from one specimen sequenced in a study of cytomegalovirus exposure and HLA in healthy donors. The repertoire was sequenced with immunoSEQ multiplex PCR; TCRdb's copy has only in-frame clones and lacks some. The profile covers hundreds of thousands of clones, with over 80% appearing a single time and around 5.6% taken by the ten largest. Sequencing was carried out using PBMCs. Every receptor here comes from a woman aged 18 to 35 in good health and CMV-seronegative.

The V gene is TRBV9, the J gene TRBJ2-2; TRBD1 matches 8 bases. The CDR3 has 16 amino acids. Germline CDR1 SGDLS, CDR2 YYNGEE. V lost 4 bases, J lost 0 bases, and 5 bases stayed unmatched. CDR3 protein: CASSPGTGSNTGELFF. The DNA for the CDR3 is TGTGCCAGCAGCCCCGGGACAGGATCGAACACCGGGGAGCTGTTTTTT.

The V and J genes are TRBV4-1 and TRBJ2-7; D gene ambiguous. Germline lookup yields CDR1 MGHRA and CDR2 YSYEKL. The germline V and J ends were trimmed by 1 base and 3 bases, with 10 bases remaining between them. There are 14 residues in the CDR3. In nucleotides, the CDR3 is TGCGCCAGCAGCCAAGTAGCAGACCTCTACGAGCAGTACTTC. It encodes CASSQVADLYEQYF.

The rearrangement joins TRBV28 to TRBJ2-7; no firm D call. This CDR3 is built from 13 residues. Trimming pared 3 bases from V and 3 bases from J, leaving 9 bases between. The germline V gene encodes CDR1 MDHEN and CDR2 SYDVKM. For the CDR3, the DNA is TGTGCCAGCAGTTTGGGCTACCTCTACGAGCAGTACTTC. It encodes CASSLGYLYEQYF.

The sample holds a few counts of this clone. The CDR3 DNA sequence: TGTGCCAGCAGCTTGAACTCTGGCTATGGCTACACCTTC. It encodes CASSLNSGYGYTF. The V gene is TRBV5-6, the J gene TRBJ1-2, with unresolved D. The CDR3 has 13 residues. Per the germline V gene, CDR1 is SGHDT and CDR2 is YYEEEE. V lost 1 base, J lost 4 bases, and 8 bases lay in between.

The chain employs TRBV28 and TRBJ1-2; tentative D call: TRBD1 (5 bases). This CDR3 is built from 14 residues. Per germline, CDR1 MDHEN and CDR2 SYDVKM. The V end was cut by 3 bases, the J end by 4 bases, with 12 bases between. The CDR3 nucleotides read TGTGCCAGCAGTTTCCCAGGGTTTTTCTATGGCTACACCTTC. The encoded protein is CASSFPGFFYGYTF.

The chain couples TRBV5-1 to TRBJ1-2; D is unclear. CDR1 is SGHRS and CDR2 is YFSETQ in the germline V gene. Trimming took 2 bases from V and 6 from J, leaving 20 bases between them. The length of the CDR3 is 16 residues. CDR3 in amino acids: CASSFGSPGSGDGYTF. DNA for the CDR3: TGCGCCAGCAGCTTCGGGTCTCCGGGTTCGGGTGATGGCTACACCTTC.

The chain is built from TRBV11-2 and TRBJ1-1; 8 nucleotides agree with TRBD1. CDR1 is SGHAT, CDR2 FQNNGV, per germline. Trimming cost V 2 bases and J 0 bases; bases outside gene matches: 8. This CDR3 has 17 residues. DNA of the CDR3: TGTGCCAGCAGCTTACCCCACAGGACAGGGCTGAACACTGAAGCTTTCTTT. Its protein is CASSLPHRTGLNTEAFF.

The rearrangement joins TRBV7-6 to TRBJ2-7; 14 bases fit TRBD2. Looked up from germline, CDR1 is SGHVS and CDR2 is FNYEAQ. The ends lost 5 bases at V and 4 bases at J; junction bases unmatched: 4. CDR3 size: 15 residues. The CDR3: CASSKGTSGGYEQYF. CDR3 DNA sequence: TGTGCCAGCAGCAAAGGGACTAGCGGGGGTTACGAGCAGTACTTC.

The chain uses TRBV6-1 and TRBJ2-7; perhaps TRBD1 as D (5 bases). Germline V gives CDR1 MNHNS, CDR2 SASEGT. Trimming stripped 2 bases from V and 2 bases from J, with 10 bases between. The CDR3 consists of 14 residues. Written as DNA, the CDR3 is TGTGCCAGCAGTGAACAGGGCAGTCCCTACGAGCAGTACTTC. Its translation is CASSEQGSPYEQYF.

V is TRBV7-6 and J is TRBJ2-5, with D possibly matching TRBD2 (5 bases). The CDR3 consists of 14 residues. The germline V and J ends were trimmed by 5 bases and 5 bases, with 15 bases remaining between them. The germline V gene encodes CDR1 SGHVS and CDR2 FNYEAQ. The CDR3 nucleotides are TGTGCCAGCAGCGAAGACGGGGATCGGGAGACCCAGTACTTC. Translation: CASSEDGDRETQYF.

V gene TRBV7-2 combines with J gene TRBJ1-2; D remains unclear. V dropped 1 base and J dropped 4 bases, with 10 bases sitting between them. Germline CDR1 SGHTA, CDR2 FQGNSA. The CDR3 runs to 14 residues. The CDR3 reads CASSLDGIGYGYTF. The CDR3 DNA is TGTGCCAGCAGCTTAGATGGGATAGGCTATGGCTACACCTTC. Full variable domain (rest looked up from reference TRBV7-2 and TRBJ1-2): GAGVSQSPSNKVTEKGKDVELRCDPISGHTALYWYRQSLGQGLEFLIYFQGNSAPDKSGLPSDRFSAERTGGSVSTLTIQRTQQEDSAVYLCASSLDGIGYGYTFGSGTRLTVV.

The chain recombines TRBV30 with TRBJ2-1; the match to TRBD2 covers 14 bases. Germline loops: CDR1 GTSNPN, CDR2 SVGIG (reference sequence). Losses at the gene ends were 5 bases for V and 1 base for J; bases not matched to a gene: 10. The CDR3 extends over 18 amino acids. CDR3 protein: CAWAGTSGSFISYNEQFF. CDR3 bases: TGTGCCTGGGCCGGGACTAGCGGGAGTTTCATATCCTACAATGAGCAGTTCTTC. The variable domain in full, completed from reference TRBV30 and TRBJ2-1, reads SQTIHQWPATLVQPVGSPLSLECTVEGTSNPNLYWYRQAAGRGLQLLFYSVGIGQISSEVPQNLSASRPQDRQFILSSKKLLLSDSGFYLCAWAGTSGSFISYNEQFFGPGTRLTVL.

This clone was detected once. The genes are TRBV5-1 and TRBJ2-7; either TRBD1 or TRBD2 may supply D (6 bases each). The CDR3 is 15 residues long. Trimming shortened V by 0 bases and J by 4 bases, and 14 bases separated the two germline ends. CDR1 SGHRS and CDR2 YFSETQ come from the germline V gene. The CDR3 sequence is CASSLAPGAWYEQYF. The DNA of the CDR3 is TGCGCCAGCAGCTTGGCCCCGGGGGCTTGGTACGAGCAGTACTTC.

This chain connects TRBV15 to TRBJ2-1; 15 nucleotides align to TRBD2. The CDR3 is 18 amino acids. Germline V gene lookup returns CDR1 LNHNV and CDR2 YYDKDF (reference sequence). V shed 1 base, J shed 6 bases, and the junction held 7 bases outside the gene matches. The CDR3 reads CATSRAPGLAGGGNEQFF. CDR3 in DNA: TGTGCCACCAGCAGAGCCCCGGGACTAGCGGGAGGTGGCAATGAGCAGTTCTTC.

The CDR3 protein is CASSSTGNTEAFF. CDR3 in DNA: TGTGCCAGCAGCTCGACAGGGAACACTGAAGCTTTCTTT. The gene calls are TRBV9 and TRBJ1-1; D is perhaps TRBD1 (6 bases). The length of the CDR3 is 13 residues. The germline CDR1 and CDR2 sequences are SGDLS and YYNGEE. V gave up 4 bases and J gave up 1 base, with 8 bases separating them. The full variable domain, completed using reference TRBV9 and TRBJ1-1, is DSGVTQTPKHLITATGQRVTLRCSPRSGDLSVYWYQQSLDQGLQFLIQYYNGEERAKGNILERFSAQQFPDLHSELNLSSLELGDSALYFCASSSTGNTEAFFGQGTRLTVV.

The chain's CDR3 is CASSLGWAGPYGYTF. The CDR3, as DNA: TGTGCCAGCAGCTTAGGCTGGGCGGGCCCTTATGGCTACACCTTC. This chain connects TRBV13 to TRBJ1-2; D ambiguous. CDR3 length equals 15 residues. Trimming took off 0 bases at V and 5 bases at J, with 13 bases between the two ends. Germline V CDR1 and CDR2: PRHDT, FYEKMQ (reference sequence).